Listed below are T cell receptor beta chains from one sample, sequenced in a study of CD8 T cells in ankylosing spondylitis. One entry per CDR3 protein results from TCRdb running MiXCR on the 5' RACE reads. The table records fewer than 250,000 distinct CDR3 sequences, roughly a tenth of them present only once. Sequencing used blood, either unsorted or a sorted T cell fraction (not recorded which). The receptor set was obtained from a male donor with ankylosing spondylitis or in good health (not recorded which). Both conserved end residues are part of each CDR3. A D gene is named only where the DNA matches it firmly. Clone size appears in some rows only: once, few, many, or a class for an expanded clone.

v_gene	d_gene	abundance	j_gene	CDR3nt	CDR3aa
TRBV7-9	-	many	TRBJ2-6	TGTGCCAGCAGCAAAACCGGGACCTCTGGGGCCAACGTCCTGACTTTC	CASSKTGTSGANVLTF
TRBV14	-	many	TRBJ2-5	TGTGCCAGCAGCCAAAACTACCAAGAGACCCAGTACTTC	CASSQNYQETQYF
TRBV4-2	-	many	TRBJ2-3	TGTGCCAGCAGCCAAGATCGGGCAGACACAGATACGCAGTATTTT	CASSQDRADTDTQYF
TRBV5-6	-	-	TRBJ2-3	TGTGCCAGCAGCCCAGGTACAGCCACAGATACGCAGTATTTT	CASSPGTATDTQYF
TRBV7-8	TRBD1	many	TRBJ1-2	TGTGCCAGCAGCCAGACAGGGGGCGACCTCGGAGGCTACACCTTC	CASSQTGGDLGGYTF
TRBV19	-	many	TRBJ2-1	TGTGCCAGTACCACAAATGGGGGGGGCAGTGGTGAGCAGTTCTTC	CASTTNGGGSGEQFF
TRBV20-1	TRBD1	once	TRBJ2-7	TGCAGTGCTACCCGGGACAGAGGATACGAGCAGTACTTC	CSATRDRGYEQYF
TRBV7-2	TRBD1	many	TRBJ1-6	TGTGCCAGCAGCTTAGCCGGGACAGGTGATCCCTTACCCCTCCACTTT	CASSLAGTGDPLPLHF
TRBV20-1	-	many	TRBJ1-4	TGCAGTGCTAGAGACGGCAGTTTTAATGAAAAACTGTTTTTT	CSARDGSFNEKLFF
TRBV29-1	TRBD1	few	TRBJ1-1	TGCAGCGCCTTTCCCAGGGGGGTGAACACTGAAGCTTTCTTT	CSAFPRGVNTEAFF
TRBV5-6	TRBD1	many	TRBJ1-2	TGTGCCAGCAGCTTAGGGACAGGAGCACCGGGTGATGGCTACACCTTC	CASSLGTGAPGDGYTF
TRBV18	-	many	TRBJ2-1	TGTGCCAGCACCGGGGGAACAGGGCCCTACAATGAGCAGTTCTTC	CASTGGTGPYNEQFF
TRBV9	TRBD2	few	TRBJ2-3	TGTGCCAGCAGCGTAGGTTTAGCGGGGGATTACACAGATACGCAGTATTTT	CASSVGLAGDYTDTQYF
TRBV6-1	-	many	TRBJ2-7	TGTGCCAGCAGTCGCGACTACCCGGACAACTCCTACGAGCAGTACTTC	CASSRDYPDNSYEQYF
TRBV20-1	-	many	TRBJ1-5	TGCAGTGCGAGTGGACTGTCTAGTGGCAATCAGCCCCAGCATTTT	CSASGLSSGNQPQHF
TRBV7-2	-	many	TRBJ1-2	TGTGCCAGCAGCTTGATAGTTAGCAACACTGGCTACACCTTC	CASSLIVSNTGYTF
TRBV5-1	-	many	TRBJ2-2	TGCGCCAGCAGCCTGACCGGGACAAGGAACACCGGGGAGCTGTTTTTT	CASSLTGTRNTGELFF
TRBV2	TRBD1	-	TRBJ1-5	TGTGCCAGTACTAGACAGGGCGGTCAGCCCCAGCATTTT	CASTRQGGQPQHF
TRBV7-9	-	few	TRBJ1-2	TGTGCCAGCAGCTTATCTCCTGGCTACACCTTC	CASSLSPGYTF
TRBV12-3/TRBV12-4	TRBD2	-	TRBJ2-1	TGTGCCATCTCCTTAGGGCAGGGTAGCGGGCGCCCCTACAATGAGCAGTTCTTC	CAISLGQGSGRPYNEQFF
TRBV4-1	TRBD2	-	TRBJ2-1	TGCGCCAGCAGCCAAGAAAATCCGGTCAGCGGGGGGTCTTACAATGAGCAGTTCTTC	CASSQENPVSGGSYNEQFF
TRBV6-6	-	-	TRBJ2-7	TGTGCCAGCACCTCAGAGGGAACAGGGCCCGAGCAGTACTTC	CASTSEGTGPEQYF
TRBV5-6	TRBD1	many	TRBJ1-4	TGTGCCAGCAGCTTTCATCTCCGTCCGGGACAGGGTTACGAAAAACTGTTTTTT	CASSFHLRPGQGYEKLFF
TRBV7-8	TRBD2	many	TRBJ2-1	TGTGCCAGCAGCTTAGTGGCGGGGGGGCCGAAGGGTGAGCAGTTCTTC	CASSLVAGGPKGEQFF
TRBV3-1	TRBD2	many	TRBJ2-3	TGTGCCAGCAGCCAAGGGCTAGCGGGGGCCGCAGATACGCAGTATTTT	CASSQGLAGAADTQYF
TRBV5-1	-	many	TRBJ1-1	TGCGCCAGCAGCTACGGACAGAACACTGAAGCTTTCTTT	CASSYGQNTEAFF
TRBV12-3/TRBV12-4	-	many	TRBJ2-1	TGTGCCAGCAGTTTAGCAGGACTATCCGACAATGAGCAGTTCTTC	CASSLAGLSDNEQFF
TRBV20-1	TRBD2	many	TRBJ2-3	TGCAGTGCTAGAGGGCGCGGGAGGACAGATACGCAGTATTTT	CSARGRGRTDTQYF
TRBV12-3/TRBV12-4	-	many	TRBJ2-3	TGTGCCAGCAGTTTACGCACAGATACGCAGTATTTT	CASSLRTDTQYF
TRBV5-1	TRBD1	many	TRBJ1-5	TGCGCCAGCAGCTTGGAAGGGGGCAGGGAGCCCCAGCATTTT	CASSLEGGREPQHF
TRBV20-1	TRBD2	many	TRBJ2-3	TGCAGTGCTGTTAGCGGGGCCCGGGGAGATACGCAGTATTTT	CSAVSGARGDTQYF
TRBV28	-	-	TRBJ2-7	TGTGCCAGCAGTTATGGGGGCCGCCCGGAGCAGTACTTC	CASSYGGRPEQYF
TRBV20-1	-	many	TRBJ1-2	TGCAGTGCTGTAACAGGTGCCTGGGGCTACACCTTC	CSAVTGAWGYTF
TRBV12-3/TRBV12-4	-	many	TRBJ2-1	TGTGCCAGCGGAGTTATCGCCCCAGAAGACAATGAGCAGTTCTTC	CASGVIAPEDNEQFF
TRBV7-2	-	many	TRBJ2-5	TGTGCTAGTCGGGAAACGGAGACCCAGTACTTC	CASRETETQYF
TRBV20-1	-	-	TRBJ2-4	TGCTGTGCTAGACCGATGACGGGGGCGGAAGCCAAAAACATTCAGTACTTC	CCARPMTGAEAKNIQYF
TRBV3-1	-	many	TRBJ2-1	TGTGCCAGCAGCCAAAGGGGGGGCTCCTACAATGAGCAGTTCTTC	CASSQRGGSYNEQFF
TRBV5-1	-	-	TRBJ2-7	TGCGCCAGCAGCTTGGAACGGGTGGTCTCCTACGAGCAGTACTTC	CASSLERVVSYEQYF
TRBV19	TRBD1	few	TRBJ2-7	TGTGCCAGTAGTATGAGGGACAGCAACTACGAGCAGTACTTC	CASSMRDSNYEQYF
TRBV10-3	-	many	TRBJ1-5	TGTGCCATCAGTGAGTCCGACTTTAATAGCAATCAGCCCCAGCATTTT	CAISESDFNSNQPQHF
TRBV5-1	-	many	TRBJ2-2	TGCGCCAGCAGCTTACGGGACGCGAACACCGGGGAGCTGTTTTTT	CASSLRDANTGELFF
TRBV24-1	-	many	TRBJ1-2	TGTGCCACCAGTGATCAGACAGGCTCCTATGGCTACACCTTC	CATSDQTGSYGYTF
TRBV29-1	TRBD1	many	TRBJ1-2	TGCAGCGTTGAAGAGGACAGGGAATTTGGCTACACCTTC	CSVEEDREFGYTF
TRBV6-6	-	many	TRBJ1-4	TGTGCCAGCAGTCATGGAGGGTCTGAAAAACTGTTTTTT	CASSHGGSEKLFF
TRBV12-3/TRBV12-4	TRBD2	few	TRBJ2-2	TGTGCCAGCACCGCGGGGGGGGCATACACCGGGGAGCTGTTTTTT	CASTAGGAYTGELFF
TRBV27	-	many	TRBJ2-2	TGTGCCAGCAGTTTCTACAGGGGGGGAGCCGGGGAGCTGTTTTTT	CASSFYRGGAGELFF
TRBV20-1	-	few	TRBJ2-5	TGCAGTGCTAGAGAAAACAACCAAGAGACCCAGTACTTC	CSARENNQETQYF
TRBV20-1	TRBD2	few	TRBJ2-3	TGCAGTGCTAGAGACCCTAATACGCGGGGGAGCACAGATACGCAGTATTTT	CSARDPNTRGSTDTQYF
TRBV20-1	-	many	TRBJ2-3	TGCAGTGCTAGAGAGTTACCACGAGGTTCGGCAGATACGCAGTATTTT	CSARELPRGSADTQYF
TRBV24-1	-	few	TRBJ2-1	TGTGCCACCAGTGATTATTCCCCCGAGCAGTTCTTC	CATSDYSPEQFF
TRBV28	TRBD1	few	TRBJ2-7	TGTGCCAGCAGTTCGTGGACAGGGACAGGAGAGCAGTACTTC	CASSSWTGTGEQYF
TRBV10-3	TRBD1	many	TRBJ1-1	TGTGCCATCAGTGGAGGGACAGGGGGCGGGGGGAACACTGAAGCTTTCTTT	CAISGGTGGGGNTEAFF
TRBV29-1	-	few	TRBJ2-2	TGCAGCGTTGGAATCGGGGAGCTGTTTTTT	CSVGIGELFF
TRBV20-1	TRBD2	many	TRBJ2-1	TGCAGTGTCCACTCGGGGCTAGCGGGGGGCCAAATCTACAATGAGCAGTTCTTC	CSVHSGLAGGQIYNEQFF
TRBV11-2	-	few	TRBJ2-7	TGTGCCAGCAGCTTTGCTCCTGCCACCGCCTACGAGCAGTACTTC	CASSFAPATAYEQYF
TRBV7-6	-	many	TRBJ1-6	TGTGCCAGCAGCTTAGACCCGACAGGCCCCTCCTATAATTCACCCCTCCACTTT	CASSLDPTGPSYNSPLHF
TRBV7-7	-	-	TRBJ2-1	TGTGCTAGCAGCTTACAGCAGGGTCCTGGTGAGCAGTTCTTC	CASSLQQGPGEQFF